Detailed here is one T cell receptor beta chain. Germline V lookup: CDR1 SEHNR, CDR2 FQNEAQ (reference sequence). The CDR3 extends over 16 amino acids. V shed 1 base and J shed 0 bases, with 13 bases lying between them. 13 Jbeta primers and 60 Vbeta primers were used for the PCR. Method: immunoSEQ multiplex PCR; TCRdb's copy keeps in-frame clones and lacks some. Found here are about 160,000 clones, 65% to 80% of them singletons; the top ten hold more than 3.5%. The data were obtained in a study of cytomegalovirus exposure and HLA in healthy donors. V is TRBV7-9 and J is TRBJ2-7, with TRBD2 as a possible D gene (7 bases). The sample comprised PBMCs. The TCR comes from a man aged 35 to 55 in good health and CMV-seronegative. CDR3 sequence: CASSLVGGQDSYEQYF. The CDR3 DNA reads TGTGCCAGCAGCTTAGTGGGGGGGCAGGACTCCTACGAGCAGTACTTC.